The clone carrying this TCR beta chain has only a few counts. Its specificity is not known. TCRdb reprocessed the 5' RACE reads with MiXCR, giving one entry per CDR3 protein. The data contain some 39,000 distinct CDR3 sequences, around an eighth of them singletons. The V gene lost 7 bases and the J gene lost 5 bases, with 11 bases spanning the gap. Germline loops: CDR1 SEHNR, CDR2 FQNEAQ (reference sequence). CDR3 length equals 12 residues. The data belong to a study of CD8 T cells in ankylosing spondylitis. Study results and limitations: Fewer than ten highly homologous variants made up a TCR beta motif that seemed to typify ankylosing spondylitis blood.

The clonotype comes from a male donor with ankylosing spondylitis. V gene TRBV7-9 combines with J gene TRBJ2-5, with D tentatively TRBD1 or TRBD2 (5 bases each). Sequencing was carried out using synovial fluid, either unsorted or a sorted T cell fraction (not recorded which). The DNA for the CDR3 is TGTGCCAGCATGTCCAGGGAGGAGACCCAGTACTTC. It codes for CASMSREETQYF.